Listed below are T cell receptor beta chains from one sample, sequenced in a study of CD8+CD57+ T cells in acquired aplastic anemia. TCRdb itself ran the reads through MiXCR, one entry per CDR3 protein. The data show roughly 50,000 distinct CDR3 sequences, about two thirds seen once. The sample comprised sorted CD4+, CD8+, or CD8+CD57+ T cells (not recorded which) from PBMCs. The receptors were sampled from a human donor in good health, serving as a control. Each CDR3 is given with its conserved first and last residue. D genes are given only for firm matches. Part of the rows lack a size; the others show once, few, many or a class for expanded clones.

DNA | CDR3 | D | size | J | V
TGTGCCAGCAGTTTACAACCGGGACAGCTGGGAGGTGCGCAGTATTTT | CASSLQPGQLGGAQYF | . | . | TRBJ2-3 | TRBV6-5
TGCAGTGCTAGAGCTAGTACTGGCTACGAGCAGTACTTC | CSARASTGYEQYF | . | . | TRBJ2-7 | TRBV20-1
TGTGCCAGCAGTGAGGCAGGGGATGGCTACACCTTC | CASSEAGDGYTF | . | once | TRBJ1-2 | TRBV2
TGTGCCAGTAGTATGGGACTAGACTACGAGCAGTACTTC | CASSMGLDYEQYF | TRBD2 | . | TRBJ2-7 | TRBV19
TGCAGCGTCGCCGGCGAAGAGACCCAGTACTTC | CSVAGEETQYF | . | . | TRBJ2-5 | TRBV29-1
TGTGCCAGCAGCTCGTTTTTAGGACGGACCAATGAAAAACTGTTTTTT | CASSSFLGRTNEKLFF | . | . | TRBJ1-4 | TRBV11-1
TGTGCCAGCAGTGATAGGACAGGATCAGGGAACACTGAAGCTTTCTTT | CASSDRTGSGNTEAFF | TRBD1 | . | TRBJ1-1 | TRBV25-1
TGCAGCGTTGGGATTGGGGGAAGCAATCAGCCCCAGCATTTT | CSVGIGGSNQPQHF | . | . | TRBJ1-5 | TRBV29-1
TGTGCCAGCAGTGTAACTAGCGGGGGTCGCAATGAGCAGTTCTTC | CASSVTSGGRNEQFF | TRBD2 | . | TRBJ2-1 | TRBV6-1
TGTGCCACCATTGAGGGGTGCCCCTTCTATGGCTACACCTTC | CATIEGCPFYGYTF | . | . | TRBJ1-2 | TRBV24-1
TGTGCCAGCAGCTTTGGCCGAACAGCCTATGGCTACACCTTC | CASSFGRTAYGYTF | . | . | TRBJ1-2 | TRBV13
TGTGCCACCCAAGGGACAGGGAGCGAGCAGTTCTTC | CATQGTGSEQFF | TRBD1 | . | TRBJ2-1 | TRBV19
TGTGCCAGCAGTGAAGGTGGTGGACTCTCCTATAATTCACCCCTCCACTTT | CASSEGGGLSYNSPLHF | . | once | TRBJ1-6 | TRBV10-3
TGCAGCGTTGAAGACACGCTAGCGGGAGGAGCGGGAGATACGCAGTATTTT | CSVEDTLAGGAGDTQYF | TRBD2 | medium-sized | TRBJ2-3 | TRBV29-1
TGCAGTGCTAGAGATCTGAGGGACTACAATGAGCAGTTCTTC | CSARDLRDYNEQFF | . | . | TRBJ2-1 | TRBV20-1
TGTGCCTGGGCCGGGACAGGGGTCCACGAGCAGTACTTC | CAWAGTGVHEQYF | TRBD1 | many | TRBJ2-7 | TRBV30
TGTGCCACCAGCACCCCCTCACAGGACTACGAGCAGTACTTC | CATSTPSQDYEQYF | . | . | TRBJ2-7 | TRBV15
TGTGCCGGCAGCGAAACAGAGGGGACTGGGGCCAGCGTCCCGACTTTC | CAGSETEGTGASVPTF | . | . | TRBJ2-6 | TRBV7-8
TGTGCCAGCAGCTCAGAACAGGATTTGGAAGAGACCCAGTACTTC | CASSSEQDLEETQYF | . | many | TRBJ2-5 | TRBV5-5
TGTGCCAGCAGCATCGGGACTTCTCCGGAGACCCAGTACTTC | CASSIGTSPETQYF | . | . | TRBJ2-5 | TRBV5-6
TGCAGCGTTGAGGATTCCTACGAGCAGTACTTC | CSVEDSYEQYF | . | . | TRBJ2-7 | TRBV29-1
TGTGCCAGTAGATACCCCGGGACAGGGCATGAAAGGCTGTTTTTT | CASRYPGTGHERLFF | TRBD1 | . | TRBJ1-4 | TRBV19
TGTGCCAGCAGATTTTTACAGGGAAACTATGGCTACACCTTC | CASRFLQGNYGYTF | . | . | TRBJ1-2 | TRBV27
TGTGCCAGCAGCAGGACAGACGCGAACACCGGGGAGCTGTTTTTT | CASSRTDANTGELFF | . | . | TRBJ2-2 | TRBV7-6
TGTGCCAGCAGTCCGGGAATTGTATCACCCCTCCACTTT | CASSPGIVSPLHF | . | . | TRBJ1-6 | TRBV2
TGCGCCAGCAGCTTGACTTGGGACACTGCCTACGAGCAGTACTTC | CASSLTWDTAYEQYF | . | . | TRBJ2-7 | TRBV5-1
TGTGCCAGCAGCTTCAGCCTTTATGGCTACACCTTC | CASSFSLYGYTF | . | . | TRBJ1-2 | TRBV5-4
TGTGCCACCAGTGGCTTTCACGAGGAGGGCACAGATACGCAGTATTTT | CATSGFHEEGTDTQYF | . | . | TRBJ2-3 | TRBV24-1
TGTGCCAGCAGTCGCAACGGGGGGGCGGGGTACGAGCAGTACTTC | CASSRNGGAGYEQYF | TRBD2 | . | TRBJ2-7 | TRBV12-3/TRBV12-4
TGTGCCAGCAGTGGTCTGGGGTTCAATTCACCCCTCCACTTT | CASSGLGFNSPLHF | . | . | TRBJ1-6 | TRBV2
TGCAGTGCTAGCGGGGCCTACGAGCAGTACTTC | CSASGAYEQYF | . | few | TRBJ2-7 | TRBV20-1
TGTGCCAGTAGTATAGTCGAGGACTCACCCCTCCACTTT | CASSIVEDSPLHF | . | . | TRBJ1-6 | TRBV19
TGTGCCAGCAGTGACCCCCAAGAGACCCAGTACTTC | CASSDPQETQYF | . | . | TRBJ2-5 | TRBV2
TGTGCCATCAGTGAGGGACAGGAGGGCTCAGCCCAGCATTTT | CAISEGQEGSAQHF | TRBD1 | few | TRBJ1-5 | TRBV10-3
TGTGCCAGCAAATCCGGGAACTCCTACGAGCAGTACTTC | CASKSGNSYEQYF | . | . | TRBJ2-7 | TRBV7-9
TGCAGCGTTGGTAGGAGCGGGGCAGAGACCCAGTACTTC | CSVGRSGAETQYF | TRBD2 | . | TRBJ2-5 | TRBV29-1
TGCAGTGCTCCGGACAGGGGGGGAAGCCACGAGCAGTACTTC | CSAPDRGGSHEQYF | TRBD1 | . | TRBJ2-7 | TRBV20-1
TGCGCCAGCAGCACCGGACTCTCGAACACTGAAGCTTTCTTT | CASSTGLSNTEAFF | . | many | TRBJ1-1 | TRBV4-1
TGTGCCAGCAGCCAGTTAAATTCACCCCTCCACTTT | CASSQLNSPLHF | . | . | TRBJ1-6 | TRBV3-1
TGCGCCAGCAGCTTGGTCCTTACTCCGGGACAGGGGGCCTACGAGCAGTACTTC | CASSLVLTPGQGAYEQYF | TRBD1 | many | TRBJ2-7 | TRBV5-1
TGTGCCACCAGTGAGAGGGGCCTTCCCCACTATGGCTACACCTTC | CATSERGLPHYGYTF | . | . | TRBJ1-2 | TRBV24-1
TGCGCCAGCAGTGAGTCTAGCGTAGGAACCTACGAGCAGTACTTC | CASSESSVGTYEQYF | . | . | TRBJ2-7 | TRBV10-2
TGTGCCACCAGCAGAGACATTACAGAGACCCAGTACTTC | CATSRDITETQYF | . | . | TRBJ2-5 | TRBV15
TGCGCCAGCAGCCGGGACTCAGAAACCGAGCAGTACTTC | CASSRDSETEQYF | . | . | TRBJ2-7 | TRBV4-1
TGTGCTAGTGGTTTGGAAGATACGCAGTATTTT | CASGLEDTQYF | . | . | TRBJ2-3 | TRBV12-5
TGTGCCAGCAGTTGGGCTTATAATTCACCCCTCCACTTT | CASSWAYNSPLHF | . | . | TRBJ1-6 | TRBV7-9
TGTGCCAGTTCGGAGGGGATCGGCTACACCTTC | CASSEGIGYTF | . | . | TRBJ1-2 | TRBV19
TGTGCCAGCAGCTTAGGTAGCGCCAGCACAGATACGCAGTATTTT | CASSLGSASTDTQYF | . | large | TRBJ2-3 | TRBV11-1
TGTGCCAGCAGTACCCTTTGGGGACTTATCTACGAGCAGTACTTC | CASSTLWGLIYEQYF | . | many | TRBJ2-7 | TRBV6-1
TGCAGTGCTAGAGATGTAACTAGCGGGGCTAATGAGCAGTTCTTC | CSARDVTSGANEQFF | TRBD2 | . | TRBJ2-1 | TRBV20-1
TGTGCCAGCAGTTTATTGGGGGTCGGCTCACCCCTCCACTTT | CASSLLGVGSPLHF | . | . | TRBJ1-6 | TRBV25-1
TGTGCCAGCAGCTTAGAAAGGGGAGGGGGTCAGCCCCAGCATTTT | CASSLERGGGQPQHF | . | once | TRBJ1-5 | TRBV25-1
TGTGCCAGCAGCTCGCCCACCACGAACACTGAAGCTTTCTTT | CASSSPTTNTEAFF | . | once | TRBJ1-1 | TRBV5-5
TGCGCCAGCAGCTTGACGAGGGGTTCGGGAACTGAAGCTTTCTTT | CASSLTRGSGTEAFF | . | . | TRBJ1-1 | TRBV5-1
TGTGCCAGCAGCTTAGTGGGGACTAGCGGTTCAGATACGCAGTATTTT | CASSLVGTSGSDTQYF | TRBD2 | . | TRBJ2-3 | TRBV11-2
TGCGCCAGCAGCCTCTCGAGGGCGTTCGTCCACGAGCAGTACTTC | CASSLSRAFVHEQYF | . | . | TRBJ2-7 | TRBV4-1
TGTGCCACCAGCAGAGGACGGGGGCTGGACCAAGAGACCCAGTACTTC | CATSRGRGLDQETQYF | . | few | TRBJ2-5 | TRBV15
TGTGCCATCAGTGACGGGGATAACGAGCAGTACTTC | CAISDGDNEQYF | . | . | TRBJ2-7 | TRBV10-3
TGTGCCAGCTGCCTTGAGGGCTGGGGCGAGCAGTACTTC | CASCLEGWGEQYF | . | medium-sized | TRBJ2-7 | TRBV11-2
TGTGCCAGCAGCCCCGCCGGGGTGGATGAAAAACTGTTTTTT | CASSPAGVDEKLFF | . | . | TRBJ1-4 | TRBV5-4